The TCR beta chain described here comes from a study of cytomegalovirus exposure and HLA in healthy donors (dated by TCRdb to the late 2010s). For context, the study as a whole: An earlier analysis of roughly 610 of the donors reported 276 Gb of sequence data and about 120 million unique TCR beta sequences obtained from around 190 million T cells. An earlier analysis of several hundred of the donors applied high-throughput TCR beta sequencing to assess whether each TCR beta V gene segment acted as functional or pseudogenic. Of the 398 genotyped donors, 81% fell in the genetic ancestry cluster associated with self-reported Caucasian donors. An early release that covered roughly 600 HLA-typed donors contained approximately 300 gigabases of sequencing data and 75 million to 100 million unique TCR sequences. The study was designed to test whether signatures of past pathogen exposure could be identified by cataloging public T cell receptors. The later analysis used no new phenotypic data to find candidate immune exposures, relying instead on TCR beta sequences and their occurrence across donors. Along with the roughly 670-subject first cohort, a separate validation cohort of over a hundred different subjects was used. A later analysis re-examined previously published TCR beta repertoires from hundreds of donors and added high-resolution HLA genotyping to investigate patterns of TCR occurrence. About five DR-DQ haplotypes were handled as single units for association and clustering because linkage in the cohort was strong. The number of donors typed differed by locus, with 629-630 for A, B, C, DRB1 and DQB1, about 500 for DQA1, over 600 for DPA1, and 450 to 480 for DPB1. The study combined high-throughput TCR immunosequencing, statistical association of individual TCRs with disease status, and machine learning to predict cytomegalovirus infection status. Across about 380 genotyped donors of the cohort, an average of approximately 240,000 unique TCR beta nucleotide sequences per donor were sequenced, and approximately 19% of those sequences were non-productive. Every repertoire in the discovery cohort had been generated on one and the same sequencing platform. Genome-wide SNP genotypes for about three fifths of the roughly 700 donors were used in a later genetic analysis, which treated that subset as a discovery cohort. Class I and class II HLA loci were covered by the typing at four-digit resolution. The study profiled the T cell repertoires of hundreds of subjects by immunosequencing and related them to cytomegalovirus serostatus. Donor age, sex, ethnicity and CMV serostatus were compiled alongside the repertoire data.

The cohort comprised around 700 healthy bone marrow donors. At the time of sampling, every cohort member was nominally healthy, though immune exposures that went unrecorded were likely present. The donor was CMV seropositive and was included in the group of almost 300 seropositive cohort members. Every donor gave a peripheral blood sample, and the peripheral blood mononuclear cells from that sample were used for TCR beta sequencing. Genomic DNA extraction from the blood cell samples was performed with the Qiagen DNeasy Blood Extraction Kit. Including the terminal cysteine and phenylalanine, the CDR3 comprises 13 residues. The read is trimmed to its CDR3 DNA, 39 bases read in frame from base 1. The junction carries 10 bases between V and J, which are trimmed by 7 bases and 4 bases respectively. The germline V gene yields MNHNS for CDR1 and SASEGT for CDR2. To prepare the library, the immunoSEQ multiplex PCR assay was applied. The multiplex PCR relied on a mix of 60 forward primers for TCR Vbeta segments and 13 reverse primers for TCR Jbeta segments. The CDR3 region of rearranged TCR beta genes was amplified from genomic DNA by a multiplex PCR assay. The amplified TCR beta libraries were sequenced on the Illumina HiSeq System as 87-base-pair reads. The paper's processing steps were these. A later analysis tallied some 79 million unique TCR beta chains across the 666 repertoires, and about 12 million of those chains were shared by two or more donors. Raw reads were error-corrected and collapsed into unique sequences by a nearest-neighbor algorithm in which closely related sequences were merged to remove PCR and sequencing errors. To assign V, D and J gene segments, CDR3 sequences were aligned to IMGT reference sequences. Each retained sequence needed at least a six-nucleotide match to both a V gene segment and a J gene segment. Rearrangements were called productive when the CDR3 lacked stop codons and stayed in frame with V and J; all others were non-productive. Following IMGT convention, CDR3 was defined as the stretch from the second conserved V-encoded cysteine to the conserved J-encoded phenylalanine. In an earlier analysis of more than 550 of the donors, sequences lacking an unambiguous match to a single V gene segment were excluded. In an earlier analysis of 587 of the donors, V segments were called functional above 56.7% productive rearrangements and were called segregating when the between-donor standard deviation exceeded 5%. A statistical classification framework was developed to diagnose cytomegalovirus status using the catalog of TCR beta chain sequences. V and J gene assignment, in a later analysis, came from comparing TCR nucleotide sequences with IMGT/GENE-DB human TR gene sequences. A later analysis assigned CDR3 sequences and most-parsimonious VDJ recombination scenarios with the TCRdist pipeline. In a later analysis, each TCR beta chain was defined by its CDR3 amino acid sequence together with its V-gene family, and reads without a unique V-gene family were excluded. As a way to deal with suspected cross-contamination and a sequencing artifact, a later analysis dropped hundreds of nucleotide sequences that were highly shared and had low generation probability. In a later analysis, a clonal expansion index for each public chain was calculated from normalized within-repertoire ranks of inferred template counts. In a later analysis, generation probabilities were computed with a VDJ recombination model fitted to out-of-frame rearrangements, and the resulting probabilities were checked against IGoR. In a later analysis, hypergeometric tests were used to score TCR-TCR, TCR-HLA and TCR-CMV co-occurrence, with a repertoire-size bias correction applied to TCR pairs. False discovery rates were estimated in a later analysis by permuting HLA or CMV assignments 20 times. In a later analysis, co-occurring TCRs were grouped with DBSCAN, and TCRdist sequence similarity was added when clustering was performed within HLA-allele-positive subsets. Repertoires with fewer than 30,000 or more than 120,000 public chains, plus five repertoires with anomalous nucleotide sharing, were excluded from co-occurrence clustering. As stored in TCRdb, this immuneACCESS dataset retains in-frame rearrangements with V and J assigned. A fraction of the clones does not appear; measured against another copy, unresolved V genes explain less than half of the discrepancy, and the remainder lacks a known reason. V and J calls and clone size are given by that table; D and trimming were obtained from the DNA. Within this sample are under 200,000 clones, with 60% to 80% of them counted one time only. The biggest ten clones account for around 3.5% of the sample.

Results and caveats for the whole study, not just this receptor: Broadly in line with IMGT annotations, most TCR beta V segments showed up in productive rearrangements about 87% or about 30% of the time in an earlier analysis of a few hundred of the donors. In a later genetic analysis, fewer N-insertions in productive TCRs were reported among donors in an Asian-associated ancestry cluster than the roughly 640-donor mean. A later analysis associated 15,000 to 20,000 TCR beta sequences with specific HLA alleles at a false discovery rate of 0.05. A later genetic analysis associated a missense DCLRE1C variant with V-gene and J-gene trimming of TCR beta chains, and an independent cohort replicated the association. Correlated functional status among segregating V segments might reflect linkage disequilibrium, but an unknown experimental factor could not be ruled out. While some public TCRs were present in many individuals, most TCR sequences turned up only very rarely across donors. Some IMGT-functional V segments, including TRBV6-2 and TRBV6-3, could not be told apart with the 87-base-pair reads, so those segments were excluded. A cluster of highly shared sequence variants was judged likely to represent a technical artifact of the sequencing pipeline. HLA typing was unavailable for some donors at each locus, so association tests used only the typed subset. In a later analysis, TCR association rates were found to vary across HLA loci, with the most associated TCRs seen for DRB1 alleles and the fewest for HLA-C alleles. Several of the top co-occurrence clusters appeared to be linked to parvovirus B19, influenza, CMV and Epstein-Barr virus, according to a later analysis. A further reported finding was that TCR beta sequences accurately predicted the HLA-A and HLA-B alleles for most subjects in the first cohort. In a later analysis, HLA-associated TCR beta chains showed more clonal expansion and lower generation probabilities than non-associated chains that were equally common. In vitro tests confirmed that a few of the cytomegalovirus-associated TCR beta chains recognize cytomegalovirus antigens. Only TCR beta chains were sequenced in this cohort, and the absence of alpha or paired-chain data limited detectable features. In a later analysis, most CMV-associated TCR beta chains were found to appear HLA-restricted, with HLA associations seemingly driven largely by CMV exposure. The authors suggested that the approach could potentially be extended to other disease states and immunological phenotypes. Immune exposure information for the cohort was limited to CMV serostatus. The study listed 164 TCR beta chains as associated with cytomegalovirus. In both the original and validation cohorts, the classifier was reported to diagnose cytomegalovirus status with high specificity and sensitivity. Roughly uniform sequencing depth across donors was assumed in presence/absence analyses, although this assumption may not hold. Because counts were too low, seventeen rarely observed V segments, including chromosome 9 orphons, were left out of the earlier analysis of about 620 of the donors. Strong co-occurrence of HLA alleles, especially DR and DQ, made assigning TCR associations to individual alleles difficult.

Of note for this clone: What this receptor recognizes is not known. There are no base qualities to consult, and no much larger clone falls within one base.

The chain is made from TRBV6-1 and TRBJ1-4; the D gene cannot be named for sure. Specimen: PBMCs. The source is a man aged 25 to 45 in good health and CMV-seropositive. In nucleotides, the sequence is TGTGCCAGCATGTGGCAGAATAATGAAAAACTGTTTTTT. Translated, it gives CASMWQNNEKLFF.